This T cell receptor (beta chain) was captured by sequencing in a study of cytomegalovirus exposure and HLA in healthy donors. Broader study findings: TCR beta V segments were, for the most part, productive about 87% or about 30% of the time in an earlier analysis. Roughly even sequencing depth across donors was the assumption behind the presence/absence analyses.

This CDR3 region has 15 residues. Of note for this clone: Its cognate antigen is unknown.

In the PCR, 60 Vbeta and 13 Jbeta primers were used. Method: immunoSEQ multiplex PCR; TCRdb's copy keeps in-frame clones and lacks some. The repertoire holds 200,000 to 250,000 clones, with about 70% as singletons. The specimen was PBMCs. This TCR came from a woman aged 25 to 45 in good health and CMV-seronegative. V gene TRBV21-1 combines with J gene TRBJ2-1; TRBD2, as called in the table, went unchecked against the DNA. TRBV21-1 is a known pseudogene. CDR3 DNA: TGTGCCAGCAGCAAAGTCAAGCGGGAGGGCCGGGAGCAGTTCTTC. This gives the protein CASSKVKREGREQFF.